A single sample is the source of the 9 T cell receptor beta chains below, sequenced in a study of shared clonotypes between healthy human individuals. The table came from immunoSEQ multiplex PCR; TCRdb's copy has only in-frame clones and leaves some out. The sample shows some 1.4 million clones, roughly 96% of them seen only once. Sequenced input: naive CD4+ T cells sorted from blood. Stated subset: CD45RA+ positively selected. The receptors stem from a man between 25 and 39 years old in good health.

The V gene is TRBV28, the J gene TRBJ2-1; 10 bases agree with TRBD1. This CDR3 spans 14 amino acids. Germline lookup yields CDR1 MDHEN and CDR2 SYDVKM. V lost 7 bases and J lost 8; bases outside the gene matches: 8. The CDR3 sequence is CASNSGTGVHEQFF. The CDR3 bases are TGTGCCAGCAACTCCGGGACAGGGGTCCATGAGCAGTTCTTC.

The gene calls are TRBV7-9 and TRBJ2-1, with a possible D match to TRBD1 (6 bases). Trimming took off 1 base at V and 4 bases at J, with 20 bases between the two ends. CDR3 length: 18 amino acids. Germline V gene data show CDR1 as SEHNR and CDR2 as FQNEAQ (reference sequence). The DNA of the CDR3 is TGTGCCAGCAGCTTAGGGGACACCTCAAGATTGGCTTACAATGAGCAGTTCTTC. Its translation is CASSLGDTSRLAYNEQFF.

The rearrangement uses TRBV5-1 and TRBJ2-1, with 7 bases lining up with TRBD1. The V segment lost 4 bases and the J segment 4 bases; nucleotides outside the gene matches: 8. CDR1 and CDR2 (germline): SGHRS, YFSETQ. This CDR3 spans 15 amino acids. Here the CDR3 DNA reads TGCGCCAGCAGCCATACCGGGACAGAATACAATGAGCAGTTCTTC. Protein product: CASSHTGTEYNEQFF. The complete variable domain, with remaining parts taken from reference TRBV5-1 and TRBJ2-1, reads KAGVTQTPRYLIKTRGQQVTLSCSPISGHRSVSWYQQTPGQGLQFLFEYFSETQRNKGNFPGRFSGRQFSNSRSEMNVSTLELGDSALYLCASSHTGTEYNEQFFGPGTRLTVL.

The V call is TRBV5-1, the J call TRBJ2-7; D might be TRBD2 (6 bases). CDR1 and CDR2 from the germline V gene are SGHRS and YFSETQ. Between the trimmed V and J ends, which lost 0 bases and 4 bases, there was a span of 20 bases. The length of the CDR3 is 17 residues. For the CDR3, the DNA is TGCGCCAGCAGCTTGGGGGGGACTGGCTTTTCTCTTTACGAGCAGTACTTC. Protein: CASSLGGTGFSLYEQYF.

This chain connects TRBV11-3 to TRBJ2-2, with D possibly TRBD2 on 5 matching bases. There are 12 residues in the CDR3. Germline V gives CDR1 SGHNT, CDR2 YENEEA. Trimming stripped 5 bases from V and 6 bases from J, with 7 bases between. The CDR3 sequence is CASSLDSGELFF. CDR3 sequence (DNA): TGTGCCAGCAGCCTGGACTCCGGGGAGCTGTTTTTT. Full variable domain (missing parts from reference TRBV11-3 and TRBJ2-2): EAGVVQSPRYKIIEKKQPVAFWCNPISGHNTLYWYLQNLGQGPELLIRYENEEAVDDSQLPKDRFSAERLKGVDSTLKIQPAELGDSAVYLCASSLDSGELFFGEGSRLTVL.

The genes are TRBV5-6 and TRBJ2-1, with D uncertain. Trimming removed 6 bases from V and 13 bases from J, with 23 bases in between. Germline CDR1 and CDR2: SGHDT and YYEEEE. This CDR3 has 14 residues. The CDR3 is CASTALSSKDVQFF. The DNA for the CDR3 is TGTGCCAGCACCGCCTTGAGCAGTAAGGACGTTCAGTTCTTC.

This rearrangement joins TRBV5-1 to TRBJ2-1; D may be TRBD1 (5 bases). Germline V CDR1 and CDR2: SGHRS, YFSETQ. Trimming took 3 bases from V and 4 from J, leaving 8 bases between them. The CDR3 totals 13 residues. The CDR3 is CASSSRQYNEQFF. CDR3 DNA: TGCGCCAGCAGCTCAAGACAGTACAATGAGCAGTTCTTC.

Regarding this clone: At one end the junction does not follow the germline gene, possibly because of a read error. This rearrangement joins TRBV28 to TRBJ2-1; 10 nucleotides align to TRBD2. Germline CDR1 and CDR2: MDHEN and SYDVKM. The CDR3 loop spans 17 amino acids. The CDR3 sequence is CASSLLSGTSAYDEQFF. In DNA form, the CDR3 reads TGTGCCAGCAGTTTACTTTCAGGGACTAGCGCCTACGATGAGCAGTTCTTC.

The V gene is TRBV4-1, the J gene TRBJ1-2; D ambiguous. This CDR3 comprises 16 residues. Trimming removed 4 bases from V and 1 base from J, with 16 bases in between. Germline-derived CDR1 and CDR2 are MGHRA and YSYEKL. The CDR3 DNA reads TGCGCCAGCAGCCGAACAGTGGATGGGGTTAACTATGGCTACACCTTC. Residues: CASSRTVDGVNYGYTF.